This T cell receptor (beta chain) was retrieved from a study of T cell responses to AZD1222 COVID-19 vaccine. Study-level results: With dominance at 160-218 and 743-854, vaccine-associated CD4 TCRs spanned spike.

Here immunoSEQ multiplex PCR was the method, and the copy in TCRdb shows in-frame clones only, minus some. Altogether around 130,000 clones are present, 89% being singletons, with the ten largest covering roughly a tenth. V was cut by 5 bases and J by 2 bases, with 12 bases left in between. CDR1 is MNHEY, CDR2 SVGAGI, per germline. The CDR3 runs 14 residues. There are a few counts of this clone. Its specificity is not known. The sequencing here drew on peripheral blood, taken 28 days after the second AZD1222 dose. This sequence originates from an adult who received the AZD1222 COVID-19 vaccine. This chain connects TRBV6-5 to TRBJ1-1, with a weak D call TRBD1 (5 bases). The CDR3 nucleotides read TGTGCCAGCAGTACGGGACCCGGCAACACTGAAGCTTTCTTT. The encoded protein is CASSTGPGNTEAFF.